One sample yielded the 10 T cell receptor beta chains listed below, sequenced in a study of T cells after yellow fever vaccination. Via MiXCR, TCRdb re-called the 5' RACE reads, giving one row per CDR3 protein. The table includes around 400,000 distinct CDR3 sequences, more than 9% detected once. The specimen was PBMCs, collected on the day of the first yellow fever vaccination. All receptors derive from a man between 18 and 35 years old who received the YFV17D yellow fever vaccine.

The chain is built from TRBV5-1 and TRBJ2-1; 7 bases align to TRBD1. J gave up 8 bases and V 0 bases, and 8 bases lay outside the gene matches. The CDR3 sequence is 15 residues long. Germline lookup yields CDR1 SGHRS and CDR2 YFSETQ. The CDR3, as DNA: TGCGCCAGCAGCTTGGACGGGCTAGGGGGCGATGAGCAGTTCTTC. Protein: CASSLDGLGGDEQFF.

V is TRBV20-1 and J is TRBJ1-6; no firm D call. Trimming pared 3 bases from V and 8 bases from J, leaving 23 bases between. Germline CDR1 DFQATT, CDR2 SNEGSKA (reference sequence). The CDR3 length is 17 residues. The CDR3 nucleotides are TGCAGTGCTAGTTTTCCGGAGAGTAGAACCCGAGATTCACCCCTCCACTTT. Amino acids: CSASFPESRTRDSPLHF.

There are a few counts of this clonotype. The V call is TRBV19, the J call TRBJ1-2; TRBD1 matches at 8 bases. Germline V gives CDR1 LNHDA, CDR2 SQIVND (reference sequence). V lost 7 bases to trimming and J lost 4 bases; unmatched junction nucleotides: 8. This CDR3 contains 14 residues. The CDR3 nucleotides read TGTGCCAGTACATTAACAGGGGGAGGCTATGGCTACACCTTC. It codes for CASTLTGGGYGYTF.

The chain combines TRBV9 with TRBJ2-5; 7 bases are a match to TRBD1. The germline V gene has CDR1 SGDLS and CDR2 YYNGEE. The CDR3 runs to 16 residues. After removal of 0 bases from V and 5 bases from J, the junction contained 10 bases not matched to a gene. The CDR3 DNA follows: TGTGCCAGCAGCGTAGGGACGAACCCCAGGGGGGAGACCCAGTACTTC. Translated: CASSVGTNPRGETQYF.

As for this clonotype: A read error may explain this, as a much larger clone is one base away. The chain carries TRBV2 and TRBJ2-1, with TRBD1 matching 12 bases. Germline V lookup: CDR1 SNHLY, CDR2 FYNNEI. The CDR3 loop spans 20 amino acids. CDR3 DNA sequence: TGTGCCACCCGATGGGGGACAGGGGGCGCAGCGGGGGCCTCCTACAATGAGCGGTTCTTC. Translating gives CATRWGTGGAAGASYNERFF. Supplemented by reference TRBV2 and TRBJ2-1, the full variable domain reads EPEVTQTPSHQVTQMGQEVILRCVPISNHLYFYWYRQILGQKVEFLVSFYNNEISEKSEIFDDQFSVERPDGSNFTLKIRSTKLEDSAMYFCATRWGTGGAAGASYNERFFGPGTRLTVL.

The V call is TRBV18, the J call TRBJ2-7; D may match TRBD1 or TRBD2 (5 bases each). Trimming pared 5 bases from V and 0 bases from J, leaving 14 bases between. The CDR3 contains 15 residues. Germline lookup yields CDR1 KGHSH and CDR2 LQKENI. In DNA, the CDR3 is TGTGCCAGCTCAGCCGGGACCGAAAACTCCTACGAGCAGTACGTC. Translating it yields CASSAGTENSYEQYV.

The chain carries TRBV28 and TRBJ2-2; TRBD1 might be the D (6 bases). The germline V and J ends were trimmed by 7 bases and 4 bases, with 19 bases remaining between them. This CDR3 is built from 16 residues. CDR1 and CDR2 (germline): MDHEN, SYDVKM. The CDR3 sequence is CASTSVPGEGTGELFF. The CDR3 coding sequence is TGTGCCAGCACCTCAGTCCCAGGGGAAGGCACCGGGGAGCTGTTTTTT.

The J gene is TRBJ1-2, the V gene TRBV7-9, with D possibly matching TRBD1 (5 bases). Germline V CDR1 and CDR2: SEHNR, FQNEAQ (reference sequence). This CDR3 has 15 amino acids. The V end lost 5 bases, the J end lost 8 bases, and 21 bases lay between the germline ends. The CDR3 sequence is CASSPPWGDAYGYTF. CDR3 in DNA: TGTGCCAGCAGCCCCCCCTGGGGCGATGCTTACGGCTACACCTTC.

J is TRBJ1-2 and V is TRBV24-1; the D is unclear. The CDR3 is 14 amino acids. Trimming removed 1 base from V and 0 bases from J, with 5 bases in between. Per germline, CDR1 KGHDR and CDR2 SFDVKD. The CDR3 region is CATSDFTSNYGYTF. The CDR3 DNA sequence: TGTGCCACCAGTGATTTTACATCTAACTATGGCTACACCTTC.

V gene TRBV2 combines with J gene TRBJ2-4, with 16 bases aligning to TRBD2. V gave up 11 bases and J gave up 2 bases; unmatched junction bases: 12. The CDR3 runs to 18 residues. Germline loops: CDR1 SNHLY, CDR2 FYNNEI. CDR3 sequence reads: CAFSKGLAGGKSKNIQYF. The CDR3 DNA reads TGTGCCTTCAGTAAGGGACTAGCGGGGGGGAAATCCAAAAACATTCAGTACTTC.